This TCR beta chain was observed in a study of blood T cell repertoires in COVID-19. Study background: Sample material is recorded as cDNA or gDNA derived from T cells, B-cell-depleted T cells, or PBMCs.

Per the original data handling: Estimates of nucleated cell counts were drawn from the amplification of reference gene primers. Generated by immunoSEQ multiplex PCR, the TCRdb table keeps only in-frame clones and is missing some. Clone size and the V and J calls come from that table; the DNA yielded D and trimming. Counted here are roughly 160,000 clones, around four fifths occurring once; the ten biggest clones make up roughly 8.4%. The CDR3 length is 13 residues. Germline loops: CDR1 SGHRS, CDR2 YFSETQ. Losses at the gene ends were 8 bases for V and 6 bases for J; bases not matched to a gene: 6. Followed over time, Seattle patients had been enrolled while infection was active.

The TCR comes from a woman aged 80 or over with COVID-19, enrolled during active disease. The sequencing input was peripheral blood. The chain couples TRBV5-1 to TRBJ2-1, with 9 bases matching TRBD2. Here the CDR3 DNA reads TGCGCCAGTGGGACTAGCCCTTCCAATGAGCAGTTCTTC. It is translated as CASGTSPSNEQFF.